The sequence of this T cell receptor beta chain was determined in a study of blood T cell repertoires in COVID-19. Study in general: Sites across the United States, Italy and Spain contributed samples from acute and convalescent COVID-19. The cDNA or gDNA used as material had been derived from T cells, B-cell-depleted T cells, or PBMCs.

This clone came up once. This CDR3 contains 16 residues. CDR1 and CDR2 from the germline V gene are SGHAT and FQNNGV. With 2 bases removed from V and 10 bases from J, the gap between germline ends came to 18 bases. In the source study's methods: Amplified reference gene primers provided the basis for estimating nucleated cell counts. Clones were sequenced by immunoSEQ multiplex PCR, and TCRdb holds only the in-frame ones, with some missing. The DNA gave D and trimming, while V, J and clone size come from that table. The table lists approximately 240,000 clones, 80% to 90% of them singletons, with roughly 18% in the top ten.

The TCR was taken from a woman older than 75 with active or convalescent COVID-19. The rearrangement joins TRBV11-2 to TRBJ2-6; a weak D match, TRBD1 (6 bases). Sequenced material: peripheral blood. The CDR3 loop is CASSLPWTAGRNVLTF. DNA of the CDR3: TGTGCCAGCAGCTTACCGTGGACAGCCGGCCGGAACGTCCTGACTTTC.